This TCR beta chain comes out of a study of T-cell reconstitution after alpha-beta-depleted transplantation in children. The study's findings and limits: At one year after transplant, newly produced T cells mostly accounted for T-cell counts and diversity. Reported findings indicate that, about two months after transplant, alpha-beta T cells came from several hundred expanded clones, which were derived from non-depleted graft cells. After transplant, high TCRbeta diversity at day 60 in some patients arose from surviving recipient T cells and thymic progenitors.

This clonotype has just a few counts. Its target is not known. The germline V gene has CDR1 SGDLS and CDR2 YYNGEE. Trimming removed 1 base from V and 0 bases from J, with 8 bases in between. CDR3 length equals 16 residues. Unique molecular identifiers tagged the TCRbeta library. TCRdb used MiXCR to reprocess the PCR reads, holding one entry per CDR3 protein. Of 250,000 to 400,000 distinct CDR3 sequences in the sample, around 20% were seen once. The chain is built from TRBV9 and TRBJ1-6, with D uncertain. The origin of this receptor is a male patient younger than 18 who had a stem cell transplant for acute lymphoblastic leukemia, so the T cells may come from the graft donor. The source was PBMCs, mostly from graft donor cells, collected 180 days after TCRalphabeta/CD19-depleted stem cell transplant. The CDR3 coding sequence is TGTGCCAGCAGCGTATCGGTGAGCTCCTATAATTCACCCCTCCACTTT. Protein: CASSVSVSSYNSPLHF.